This T cell receptor (beta chain) came from a study of blood T cell repertoires in COVID-19. Study-level information: There were acute and convalescent COVID-19 samples, and they came from the United States, Italy and Spain. From T cells, B-cell-depleted T cells, or PBMCs came the material, which was cDNA or gDNA.

In the authors' methods: Quantification of nucleated cells was approximated via reference gene primer amplification. Assay used: immunoSEQ multiplex PCR; TCRdb lists only in-frame clones, some missing. The D gene and trimming were derived from the DNA, and the V and J assignments and clone size from that table. The sample lists about 68,000 clones, 86% occurring once. Germline V gene lookup returns CDR1 SQVTM and CDR2 ANQGSEA. V lost 6 bases, J lost 2 bases, and 13 bases stayed unmatched. The CDR3 consists of 16 residues. This TCR was recovered from a man aged 25 to 45 with acute or convalescent COVID-19. J is TRBJ2-7 and V is TRBV29-1, with 10 positions matching TRBD1. Sequenced: peripheral blood. In DNA form, the CDR3 reads TGCAGCGTCTCCGGGACAGGGGCTAGGGGGCCCTACGAGCAGTACTTC. As protein: CSVSGTGARGPYEQYF.